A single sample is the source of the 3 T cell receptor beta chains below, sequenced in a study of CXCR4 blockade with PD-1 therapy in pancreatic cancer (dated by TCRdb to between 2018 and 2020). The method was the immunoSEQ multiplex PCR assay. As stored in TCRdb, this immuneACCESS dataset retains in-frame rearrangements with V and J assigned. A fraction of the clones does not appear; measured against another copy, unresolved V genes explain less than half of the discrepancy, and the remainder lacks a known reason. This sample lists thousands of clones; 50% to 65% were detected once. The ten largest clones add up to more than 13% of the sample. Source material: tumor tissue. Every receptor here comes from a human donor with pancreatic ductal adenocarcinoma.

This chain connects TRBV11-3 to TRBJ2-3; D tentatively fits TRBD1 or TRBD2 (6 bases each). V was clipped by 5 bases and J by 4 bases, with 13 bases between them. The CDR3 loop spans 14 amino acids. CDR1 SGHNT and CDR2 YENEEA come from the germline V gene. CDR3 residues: CASSQGGLADTQYF. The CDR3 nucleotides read TGTGCCAGCAGCCAAGGGGGACTTGCAGATACGCAGTATTTT.

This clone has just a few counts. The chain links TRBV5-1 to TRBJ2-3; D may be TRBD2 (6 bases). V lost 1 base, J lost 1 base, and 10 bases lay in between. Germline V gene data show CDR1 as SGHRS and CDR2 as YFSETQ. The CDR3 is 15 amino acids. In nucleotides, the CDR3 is TGCGCCAGCAGCTTGTTAGCTAGCGGCACAGATACGCAGTATTTT. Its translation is CASSLLASGTDTQYF.

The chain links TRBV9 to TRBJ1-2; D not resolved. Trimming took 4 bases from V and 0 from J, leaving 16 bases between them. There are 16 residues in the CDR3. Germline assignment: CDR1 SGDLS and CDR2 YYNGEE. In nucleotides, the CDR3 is TGTGCCAGCAGCCCCCAACCCGGGCGAGCTAACTATGGCTACACCTTC. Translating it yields CASSPQPGRANYGYTF.